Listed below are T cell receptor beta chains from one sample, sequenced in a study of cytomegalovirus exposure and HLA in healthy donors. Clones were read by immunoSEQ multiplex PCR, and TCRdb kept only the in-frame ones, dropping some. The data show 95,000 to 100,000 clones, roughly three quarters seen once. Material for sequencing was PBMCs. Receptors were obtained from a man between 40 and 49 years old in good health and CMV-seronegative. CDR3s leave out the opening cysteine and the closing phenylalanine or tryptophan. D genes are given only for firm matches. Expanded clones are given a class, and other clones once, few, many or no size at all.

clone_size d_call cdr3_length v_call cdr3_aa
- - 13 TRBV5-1 ASSLSNGANYGYT
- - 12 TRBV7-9 SSSLVFGTGELF
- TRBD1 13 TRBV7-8 ASSSRDRGSQPQH
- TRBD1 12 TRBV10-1 ASRPGQGSETQY
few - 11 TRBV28 ASSSQGGYTQY
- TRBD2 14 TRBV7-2 ASSLAASLAGYEQY
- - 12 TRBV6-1 ASSERGRGNEQY
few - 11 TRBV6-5 ASSYSSGYEQF
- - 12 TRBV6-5 ASSYSRRAYGYT
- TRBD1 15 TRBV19 ASMSVDRGTANTEAF